This is a list of T cell receptor beta chains from one sample in a study of T cell repertoires in aging, cancer and after chemotherapy. TCRdb fed the multiplex PCR reads into MiXCR, producing one record per CDR3 protein. The sample contains 2,500 to 3,000 distinct CDR3 sequences, roughly 45% of which appear only once. Sequenced: blood. These receptors came from a human donor with a blood cancer. CDR3s include the opening cysteine and the closing phenylalanine or tryptophan. A D gene is named only where the DNA matches it firmly. The size entry is marked missing in some rows and otherwise reads once, few, many or a size class.

TRBJ2-1,TRBV6-2/TRBV6-3,.,.,TGTGCCAGCAGGGTACTAGGCGGTGAGCAGTTCTTC,CASRVLGGEQFF
TRBJ1-4,TRBV15,.,.,TGTGCCACCAGCAGAGCGCTGAGTGCAACTAATGAAAAACTGTTTTTT,CATSRALSATNEKLFF
TRBJ2-7,TRBV5-4,.,.,TGTGCCAGCAGCCCCCAGTCCCTGCAGGCCGAGCAGTACTTC,CASSPQSLQAEQYF
TRBJ2-1,TRBV4-3,.,TRBD2,TGCGCCAGCAGCCGGGGACTAGCGGGAGGCCGCTACAATGAGCAGTTCTTC,CASSRGLAGGRYNEQFF
TRBJ2-2,TRBV7-9,few,.,TGTGCCAGCAGCTTAGACTCGAACACCGGGGAGCTGTTTTTT,CASSLDSNTGELFF
TRBJ2-7,TRBV6-6,.,TRBD1,TGTGCCAGCAGTTACCCCGGACAGGGCTACGAGCAGTACTTC,CASSYPGQGYEQYF
TRBJ1-3,TRBV19,.,TRBD1,TGTGCCAGTAGTCCGCCGGGACAGGCTGGAAACACCATATATTTT,CASSPPGQAGNTIYF
TRBJ2-3,TRBV12-3/TRBV12-4,.,.,TGTGCCAGCAGTTTAGGGGTGACAGATACGCAGTATTTT,CASSLGVTDTQYF
TRBJ2-1,TRBV6-4,few,TRBD2,TGTGCCAGCAGAAAACGGGGGCGGGAGGACGATGAGCAGTTCTTC,CASRKRGREDDEQFF
TRBJ1-5,TRBV6-5,.,.,TGTGCCAGCAGTTACGGAGAACAGCCCCAGCATTTT,CASSYGEQPQHF
TRBJ1-5,TRBV7-9,.,.,TGTGCCAGCAGCCGGACGACCAATCAGCCCCAGCATTTT,CASSRTTNQPQHF
TRBJ2-1,TRBV19,.,.,TGTGCCAGTTCCTCCCCGGGAGTAAAGCAGTTCTTC,CASSSPGVKQFF
TRBJ2-7,TRBV7-9,few,.,TGTGCCAGCAGCTTATTGTTCCACGAGCAGTACTTC,CASSLLFHEQYF
TRBJ2-7,TRBV29-1,large,.,TGCAGCGTCGTACGGGTGGGCTACGAGCAGTACTTC,CSVVRVGYEQYF
TRBJ1-4,TRBV5-5,few,TRBD1,TGTGCCAGCAGCCAGGGGGCCGTGAGTGAAAAACTGTTTTTT,CASSQGAVSEKLFF